These 7 T cell receptor beta chains were sequenced from one sample in a study of cytomegalovirus exposure and HLA in healthy donors. The method was immunoSEQ multiplex PCR; TCRdb's version includes in-frame clones alone and lacks a portion of them. The sample has 130,000 or so clones; around 85% are singletons. Sequenced input: PBMCs. The receptors here all came from a woman aged 25-40 years in good health and CMV-seronegative.

This clone appeared a single time. The chain has TRBV7-9 and TRBJ1-4; the match to TRBD1 covers 10 bases. Trimming cost V 0 bases and J 8 bases; bases outside gene matches: 6. The CDR3 runs to 16 residues. Germline V gene lookup returns CDR1 SEHNR and CDR2 FQNEAQ (reference sequence). In nucleotides, the CDR3 is TGTGCCAGCAGCTTAGCGGGGGGACAGGGGAACGAAAAACTGTTTTTT. Its translation is CASSLAGGQGNEKLFF.

V is TRBV6-6 and J is TRBJ2-7, with unresolved D. CDR1 is MNHNY, CDR2 SVGAGI, per germline (reference sequence). This CDR3 is 13 amino acids long. V was cut by 4 bases and J by 2 bases, with 9 bases left in between. CDR3 sequence: CASSSSGPYEQYF. The CDR3, as DNA: TGTGCCAGCAGTTCCTCGGGCCCCTACGAGCAGTACTTC.

This clone was counted a single time. The J gene is TRBJ2-1, the V gene TRBV29-1, with 13 positions matching TRBD2. Germline-derived CDR1 and CDR2 are SQVTM and ANQGSEA. The CDR3 consists of 15 residues. J lost 8 bases, V lost 1 base, and 5 bases had no gene match. CDR3 sequence (DNA): TGCAGCGTTGAAGGACTAGCGGGGGGCGGGGATGAGCAGTTCTTC. It translates to CSVEGLAGGGDEQFF.

The chain carries TRBV15 and TRBJ1-2; 9 nucleotides align to TRBD1. V dropped 5 bases and J dropped 4; count of bases not matched to a gene: 5. This CDR3 region has 14 residues. Germline-derived CDR1 and CDR2 are LNHNV and YYDKDF (reference sequence). The DNA of the CDR3 is TGTGCCACCAGCCCCGGGACAGGGTTCTATGGCTACACCTTC. This codes for CATSPGTGFYGYTF.

The chain uses TRBV15 and TRBJ2-3; 13 bases fit TRBD2. This CDR3 contains 17 residues. V was clipped by 2 bases and J by 2 bases; unmatched bases: 4. The germline V gene encodes CDR1 LNHNV and CDR2 YYDKDF (reference sequence). The CDR3 reads CATSRRTSGSNTDTQYF. The DNA for the CDR3 is TGTGCCACCAGCAGAAGGACTAGCGGGAGCAACACAGATACGCAGTATTTT.

The chain uses TRBV5-1 and TRBJ2-7, with 9 bases aligning to TRBD2. Germline V gene lookup returns CDR1 SGHRS and CDR2 YFSETQ. V dropped 2 bases and J dropped 3; count of bases not matched to a gene: 6. CDR3 length: 15 residues. In DNA, the CDR3 is TGCGCCAGCAGCTTAGCGGGGGGTTCGGACTACGAGCAGTACTTC. This encodes CASSLAGGSDYEQYF.

The genes are TRBV6-5 and TRBJ1-1; D is perhaps TRBD1 (5 bases). V was cut by 6 bases and J by 5 bases, with 13 bases left in between. Per the germline V gene, CDR1 is MNHEY and CDR2 is SVGAGI. The CDR3 spans 13 residues. CDR3 protein: CASRPQGWTEAFF. The DNA for the CDR3 is TGTGCCAGCAGGCCTCAGGGTTGGACTGAAGCTTTCTTT.